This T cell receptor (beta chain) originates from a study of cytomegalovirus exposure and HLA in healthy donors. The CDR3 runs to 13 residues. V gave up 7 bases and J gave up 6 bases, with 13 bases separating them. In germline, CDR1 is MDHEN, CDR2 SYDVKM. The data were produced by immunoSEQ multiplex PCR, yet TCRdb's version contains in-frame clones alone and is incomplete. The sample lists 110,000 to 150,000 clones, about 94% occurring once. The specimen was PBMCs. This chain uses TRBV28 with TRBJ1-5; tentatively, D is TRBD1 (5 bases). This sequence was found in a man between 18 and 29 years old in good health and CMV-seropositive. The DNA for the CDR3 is TGTGCCAGCAATCTTCGGGGGGGTCAGCCCCAGCATTTT. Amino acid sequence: CASNLRGGQPQHF.